Following are 32 T cell receptor beta chains from one sample sequenced in a study of immune evolution from preneoplasia to lung adenocarcinoma. The assay was immunoSEQ multiplex PCR, and TCRdb's table has in-frame clones only and misses some. The sample shows a few thousand clones, roughly 84% of them seen only once. Sequenced input: FFPE lung adenocarcinoma in situ tissue. The source is a person aged 55-85 years with lung adenocarcinoma.

Worth noting for this clone: Other DNA sequences of this sample code for an identical CDR3. The chain employs TRBV18 and TRBJ1-5; 10 nucleotides agree with TRBD1. CDR3 size: 15 residues. CDR1 and CDR2 from the germline V gene are KGHSH and LQKENI. The V gene end was trimmed by 3 bases and the J gene end by 2 bases; junction bases not matched to a gene: 1. The CDR3 spells CASSPDRGGNQPQHF. The CDR3 DNA follows: TGTGCCAGCTCACCGGACAGGGGGGGCAATCAGCCCCAGCATTTT. Based on the CDR3 plus reference TRBV18 and TRBJ1-5, the full variable domain is NAGVMQNPRHLVRRRGQEARLRCSPMKGHSHVYWYRQLPEEGLKFMVYLQKENIIDESGMPKERFSAEFPKEGPSILRIQQVVRGDSAAYFCASSPDRGGNQPQHFGDGTRLSIL.

The chain links TRBV5-8 to TRBJ2-3; D is ambiguous. The CDR3 sequence is 15 residues long. The V and J ends lost 5 bases and 1 base respectively, with 14 bases between them. Germline V gene data show CDR1 as SGHTS and CDR2 as YDEGEE. CDR3 DNA: TGTGCCAGCAGACCACCCGGACCGCGCACAGATACGCAGTATTTT. It is translated as CASRPPGPRTDTQYF.

Here the CDR3 reads CATSMSNQPQHF. The DNA for the CDR3 is TGTGCCACCAGCATGAGCAATCAGCCCCAGCATTTT. This chain connects TRBV15 to TRBJ1-5; no clear D gene. V lost 4 bases to trimming and J lost 1 base, with 2 bases between them. The CDR3 covers 12 residues. Germline V gene sequence: CDR1 LNHNV, CDR2 YYDKDF (reference sequence).

This chain uses TRBV5-4 with TRBJ1-1, with D unclear. There are 13 residues in the CDR3. With 0 bases removed from V and 2 bases from J, the gap between germline ends came to 5 bases. Germline lookup yields CDR1 SGHNT and CDR2 YYREEE (reference sequence). Here the CDR3 reads CASSLDPNTEAFF. The CDR3 nucleotides read TGTGCCAGCAGCTTGGACCCTAACACTGAAGCTTTCTTT.

The V gene is TRBV5-1, the J gene TRBJ1-4; 7 nucleotides line up with TRBD1. The CDR3 is made up of 14 amino acids. V was clipped by 2 bases and J by 8 bases; unmatched bases: 6. The V gene's germline CDR1 is SGHRS and CDR2 YFSETQ. The CDR3: CASSFTGAGEKLFF. CDR3 coding DNA: TGCGCCAGCAGCTTCACAGGGGCCGGGGAAAAACTGTTTTTT.

The chain is built from TRBV27 and TRBJ2-1; 7 nucleotides line up with TRBD2. V lost 4 bases to trimming and J lost 10 bases; unmatched junction nucleotides: 7. The CDR3 is 13 amino acids. CDR1 and CDR2 (germline): MNHEY, SMNVEV (reference sequence). Written as DNA, the CDR3 is TGTGCCAGCAGTTCGGAGGACGGGGGGGAGCAGTTCTTC. Amino acids: CASSSEDGGEQFF.

The genes are TRBV9 and TRBJ2-6; D is unclear. The V end was cut by 3 bases, the J end by 1 base, with 2 bases between. The CDR3 is made up of 13 amino acids. Germline V gene data show CDR1 as SGDLS and CDR2 as YYNGEE. The CDR3 DNA sequence: TGTGCCAGCAGCGGATCTGGGGCCAACGTCCTGACTTTC. Residues: CASSGSGANVLTF.

The chain joins TRBV19 to TRBJ1-2; D is undetermined. There are 14 residues in the CDR3. V lost 3 bases and J 4 bases, leaving 12 bases between the germline ends. Germline lookup yields CDR1 LNHDA and CDR2 SQIVND (reference sequence). The CDR3: CASSMSENGYGYTF. The DNA of the CDR3 is TGTGCCAGTAGTATGTCGGAGAATGGCTATGGCTACACCTTC. The full variable domain, rest sourced from reference TRBV19 and TRBJ1-2, is DGGITQSPKYLFRKEGQNVTLSCEQNLNHDAMYWYRQDPGQGLRLIYYSQIVNDFQKGDIAEGYSVSREKKESFPLTVTSAQKNPTAFYLCASSMSENGYGYTFGSGTRLTVV.

V gene TRBV7-6 combines with J gene TRBJ2-1; possibly TRBD2 for D (5 bases). This CDR3 is 18 amino acids long. V was clipped by 5 bases and J by 0 bases, with 20 bases between them. Germline V gene data show CDR1 as SGHVS and CDR2 as FNYEAQ. CDR3 sequence: CASSPAREPLSSYNEQFF. CDR3 DNA sequence: TGTGCCAGCAGCCCGGCGAGGGAGCCCTTGAGCTCCTACAATGAGCAGTTCTTC.

This chain uses TRBV7-9 with TRBJ1-2, with 7 bases aligning to TRBD1. The CDR3 is 17 residues long. CDR1 and CDR2 (germline): SEHNR, FQNEAQ (reference sequence). Trimming cost V 3 bases and J 5 bases; bases outside gene matches: 15. The CDR3: CASSLGFGGGRGYGYTF. In nucleotides, the CDR3 is TGTGCCAGCAGCTTGGGGTTTGGAGGGGGCAGGGGTTATGGCTACACCTTC.

The CDR3 DNA reads as TGCGCCAGCAGCTGGACAGGGGGCGAGTCACCCCTCCACTTT. Its protein is CASSWTGGESPLHF. The chain is built from TRBV5-1 and TRBJ1-6, with 11 bases aligning to TRBD1. J gave up 10 bases and V 3 bases, and 3 bases lay outside the gene matches. CDR1 and CDR2 from the germline V gene are SGHRS and YFSETQ. The CDR3 runs 14 residues.

This chain links TRBV11-2 with TRBJ2-1; 12 bases are shared with TRBD1. Looked up from germline, CDR1 is SGHAT and CDR2 is FQNNGV. V dropped 3 bases and J dropped 8; count of bases not matched to a gene: 8. The CDR3 has 16 amino acids. CDR3 in DNA: TGTGCCAGCAGCTTTAACCCGGGACAGGGGGCTCATGAGCAGTTCTTC. Its protein is CASSFNPGQGAHEQFF. The complete variable domain, with remaining parts taken from reference TRBV11-2 and TRBJ2-1, reads EAGVAQSPRYKIIEKRQSVAFWCNPISGHATLYWYQQILGQGPKLLIQFQNNGVVDDSQLPKDRFSAERLKGVDSTLKIQPAKLEDSAVYLCASSFNPGQGAHEQFFGPGTRLTVL.

This clone was observed a handful of times. The chain recombines TRBV10-3 with TRBJ2-1, with TRBD1 identical over 7 bases. This CDR3 comprises 15 residues. Trimming removed 0 bases from V and 8 bases from J; junction bases left unmatched: 7. The V gene's germline CDR1 is ENHRY and CDR2 SYGVKD. The CDR3 DNA sequence: TGTGCCATCAGTGAGTCTACAGGGGATGAGTATGAGCAGTTCTTC. Translation: CAISESTGDEYEQFF.

This clone was seen more than once but under ten times. The CDR3 DNA reads as TGTGCCAGCAGCCGGACACAGAACACTGAAGCTTTCTTT. Protein product: CASSRTQNTEAFF. V and J are TRBV11-2 and TRBJ1-1, with D possibly matching TRBD1 (5 bases). The CDR3 length is 13 residues. Trimming cost V 5 bases and J 1 base, with 8 bases left between them. Looked up from germline, CDR1 is SGHAT and CDR2 is FQNNGV.

The rearrangement uses TRBV10-2 and TRBJ1-4; a possible D gene is TRBD1 (6 bases). V lost 5 bases, J lost 6 bases, and 10 bases lay in between. Germline CDR1 WSHSY, CDR2 SAAADI. This CDR3 spans 13 amino acids. CDR3 sequence (DNA): TGCGCCAGCAGTAGACAGGCGGATGAAAAACTGTTTTTT. This translates into CASSRQADEKLFF.

This rearrangement joins TRBV30 to TRBJ2-7; 11 bases map to TRBD1. CDR3 length equals 14 residues. J gave up 4 bases and V 5 bases, and 7 bases lay outside the gene matches. Germline V CDR1 and CDR2: GTSNPN, SVGIG (reference sequence). The CDR3 region is CAWATGTGGYEQYF. DNA for the CDR3: TGTGCCTGGGCAACCGGGACAGGGGGATACGAGCAGTACTTC.

The chain links TRBV10-1 to TRBJ2-2, with TRBD2 as a possible D gene (6 bases). The V end was cut by 10 bases, the J end by 2 bases, with 20 bases between. CDR3 size: 16 residues. CDR1 and CDR2 (germline): WNHNN, SYGVQD (reference sequence). The CDR3 spells CATQPPGLDNTGELFF. CDR3 coding DNA: TGCGCCACCCAACCGCCGGGACTCGACAACACCGGGGAGCTGTTTTTT.

In its sample, this clone was seen a few times. This chain joins TRBV4-3 and TRBJ2-1; either TRBD1 or TRBD2 may supply D (9 bases each). The germline CDR1 and CDR2 sequences are LGHNA and YSLEER. The CDR3 loop spans 15 amino acids. V was clipped by 4 bases and J by 10 bases, with 20 bases between them. CDR3 coding DNA: TGCGCCAGCAGCCCACGGCCTAGCGGGACAGGGGAGCAGTTCTTC. As protein: CASSPRPSGTGEQFF.

The chain employs TRBV7-3 and TRBJ2-3; tentative D call: TRBD2 (5 bases). The CDR3 contains 14 residues. CDR1 is SGHTA and CDR2 is FQGTGA in the germline V gene. V lost 1 base and J 10 bases, leaving 15 bases between the germline ends. The DNA of the CDR3 is TGTGCCAGCAGCTTAAAGGACGGCGGGTTGGCGCAGTATTTT. Protein product: CASSLKDGGLAQYF.

The sample holds one count of this clone. The V and J genes are TRBV7-6 and TRBJ2-5; D ambiguous. Germline values: CDR1 SGHVS, CDR2 FNYEAQ. Trimming stripped 5 bases from V and 2 bases from J, with 9 bases between. The CDR3 runs to 13 residues. The CDR3 spells CASSLATQETQYF. The CDR3 region has the DNA TGTGCCAGCAGCCTGGCAACGCAAGAGACCCAGTACTTC.

V gene TRBV29-1 combines with J gene TRBJ1-2; TRBD1 matches at 8 bases. Germline CDR1 SQVTM, CDR2 ANQGSEA. There are 13 residues in the CDR3. J gave up 8 bases and V 8 bases, and 13 bases lay outside the gene matches. The CDR3 DNA follows: TGCAGCATCCAGTCGGACAGGGACCTAGGCTACACCTTC. Amino acid sequence: CSIQSDRDLGYTF.

The CDR3 loop is CASGVWQGGLSHNEQFF. In DNA, the CDR3 is TGTGCTAGTGGTGTATGGCAGGGGGGCCTTTCACACAATGAGCAGTTCTTC. This sequence joins TRBV12-5 and TRBJ2-1; TRBD1 might be the D (7 bases). This CDR3 contains 17 residues. Germline V CDR1 and CDR2: LGHNT, FRNRAP. Trimming shortened V by 5 bases and J by 5 bases, and 22 bases separated the two germline ends. The full variable domain, its missing parts supplied by reference TRBV12-5 and TRBJ2-1, is DARVTQTPRHKVTEMGQEVTMRCQPILGHNTVFWYRQTMMQGLELLAYFRNRAPLDDSGMPKDRFSAEMPDATLATLKIQPSEPRDSAVYFCASGVWQGGLSHNEQFFGPGTRLTVL.

The rearrangement uses TRBV6-5 and TRBJ2-2; 7 bases agree with TRBD1. Germline values: CDR1 MNHEY, CDR2 SVGAGI. CDR3 size: 16 residues. The V segment lost 4 bases and the J segment 4 bases; nucleotides outside the gene matches: 9. The chain's CDR3 is CASSSSRDRFTGELFF. CDR3 DNA: TGTGCCAGCAGTTCCTCGAGGGACAGATTCACCGGGGAGCTGTTTTTT.

The chain uses TRBV12-2 and TRBJ1-2. TRBV12-2 is a listed pseudogene. This CDR3 spans 15 amino acids. CDR3 sequence: CASRPPGDRGGGYTF. The CDR3 nucleotides are TGTGCAAGTCGCCCACCCGGGGATCGGGGTGGGGGCTACACCTTC.

This clone was seen a single time. This rearrangement joins TRBV30 to TRBJ2-5; TRBD2 aligns across 13 bases. V shed 3 bases, J shed 4 bases, and the junction held 2 bases outside the gene matches. The CDR3 runs to 14 residues. Germline lookup yields CDR1 GTSNPN and CDR2 SVGIG (reference sequence). CDR3 nucleotides: TGTGCCTGGAGGACTAGCGGGGGGTCAGAGACCCAGTACTTC. This translates into CAWRTSGGSETQYF.

The chain couples TRBV2 to TRBJ2-5; TRBD2 matches 9 bases. Germline loops: CDR1 SNHLY, CDR2 FYNNEI. The V and J ends lost 3 bases and 5 bases, in that order; junction bases with no gene match: 7. The length of the CDR3 is 15 residues. DNA of the CDR3: TGTGCCAGCAGTGATGGTGGACTAGCGTCCGAGACCCAGTACTTC. The encoded protein is CASSDGGLASETQYF. The full variable domain, completed using reference TRBV2 and TRBJ2-5, is EPEVTQTPSHQVTQMGQEVILRCVPISNHLYFYWYRQILGQKVEFLVSFYNNEISEKSEIFDDQFSVERPDGSNFTLKIRSTKLEDSAMYFCASSDGGLASETQYFGPGTRLLVL.

The genes are TRBV7-2 and TRBJ2-7; D gene unclear. Between the trimmed V and J ends, which lost 4 bases and 6 bases, there was a span of 13 bases. The CDR3 loop spans 13 amino acids. Germline loops: CDR1 SGHTA, CDR2 FQGNSA. CDR3 coding DNA: TGTGCCAGCAGCTCCCCAGGCGCCACCGAGCAGTACTTC. It specifies CASSSPGATEQYF.

The V gene is TRBV28, the J gene TRBJ1-1; D perhaps matches TRBD1 (6 bases). The CDR3 is made up of 17 amino acids. Per the germline V gene, CDR1 is MDHEN and CDR2 is SYDVKM. V lost 4 bases, J lost 4 bases, and 22 bases lay in between. In DNA form, the CDR3 reads TGTGCCAGCAGTTCTGGACAGTTCCGGGGTGTCAGCACTGAAGCTTTCTTT. This codes for CASSSGQFRGVSTEAFF.

The CDR3 DNA sequence: TGTGCCAGCAGCTTGTCGGGCCAGCGAGGCTCCTACAATGAGCAGTTCTTC. This translates into CASSLSGQRGSYNEQFF. The rearrangement uses TRBV5-4 and TRBJ2-1; D unresolved. V was shortened by 1 base and J by 0 bases, with 14 bases between the two germline ends. The CDR3 is made up of 17 amino acids. From germline, CDR1 is SGHNT and CDR2 YYREEE (reference sequence).

The V gene is TRBV6-1, the J gene TRBJ2-3, with a possible D match to TRBD1 (5 bases). The CDR3 is 13 amino acids. Per the germline V gene, CDR1 is MNHNS and CDR2 is SASEGT. Trimming took 1 base from V and 4 from J, leaving 6 bases between them. The chain's CDR3 is CASSEVGADTQYF. For the CDR3, the DNA is TGTGCCAGCAGTGAAGTAGGGGCAGATACGCAGTATTTT.

The V gene is TRBV9, the J gene TRBJ2-5; 8 positions match TRBD1. This CDR3 has 17 amino acids. The germline V gene has CDR1 SGDLS and CDR2 YYNGEE. Losses at the gene ends were 1 base for V and 6 bases for J; bases not matched to a gene: 14. The CDR3 DNA sequence: TGTGCCAGCAGCGTATCTAGAGGACAGGGTGGGATTCAGACCCAGTACTTC. It encodes CASSVSRGQGGIQTQYF.

This sequence joins TRBV27 and TRBJ2-5; TRBD1 matches at 8 bases. V trimming: 7 bases; J trimming: 4 bases; junction bases outside the gene matches: 14. Germline-derived CDR1 and CDR2 are MNHEY and SMNVEV (reference sequence). The CDR3 loop spans 16 amino acids. The CDR3 loop reads CASNGIGTGGRETQYF. CDR3 DNA sequence: TGTGCCAGCAATGGAATTGGCACAGGGGGAAGAGAGACCCAGTACTTC.